What follows are 10 T cell receptor beta chains derived from one specimen sequenced in a study of cytomegalovirus exposure and HLA in healthy donors. The PCR had 60 Vbeta and 13 Jbeta primers. Sequencing was performed with immunoSEQ multiplex PCR; in TCRdb, only in-frame clones are kept and a portion is missing. The repertoire includes 200,000 or so clones, roughly 80% of them detected once, and 0.22% sits in the top ten. Sequenced: PBMCs. The receptors were gathered from a girl aged 2 to 9 in good health and CMV-seronegative.

This chain connects TRBV7-6 to TRBJ2-1, with D perhaps matching TRBD1 (5 bases). Per germline, CDR1 SGHVS and CDR2 FNYEAQ. V lost 6 bases to trimming and J lost 5 bases, with 14 bases between them. The CDR3 is made up of 14 amino acids. The CDR3 sequence is CASSFGAENNEQFF. Written as DNA, the CDR3 is TGTGCCAGCAGTTTTGGGGCTGAGAACAATGAGCAGTTCTTC.

The rearrangement uses TRBV5-4 and TRBJ2-2, with D uncertain. Trimming shortened V by 1 base and J by 4 bases, and 5 bases separated the two germline ends. Germline CDR1 is SGHNT and CDR2 is YYREEE (reference sequence). The CDR3 totals 13 residues. The CDR3 spells CASSLSGTGELFF. The CDR3 DNA reads TGTGCCAGCAGCTTGTCAGGCACCGGGGAGCTGTTTTTT.

V is TRBV2 and J is TRBJ1-4, with TRBD1 as a possible D gene (6 bases). V dropped 6 bases and J dropped 7 bases, with 18 bases sitting between them. The CDR3 length is 15 residues. CDR1 is SNHLY and CDR2 is FYNNEI in the germline V gene. CDR3 residues: CASRDLGGLSEKLFF. In DNA, the CDR3 is TGTGCCAGCAGAGACTTGGGGGGGCTTAGTGAAAAACTGTTTTTT.

J is TRBJ1-6 and V is TRBV2; 8 nucleotides align to TRBD1. Germline V gene sequence: CDR1 SNHLY, CDR2 FYNNEI. Trimming took 6 bases from V and 10 from J; bases not matched to a gene: 8. This CDR3 spans 14 amino acids. The CDR3 DNA sequence: TGTGCCAGCAGGGCCGACAGGGGTTCATCACCCCTCCACTTT. Translated, it gives CASRADRGSSPLHF.

The chain combines TRBV29-1 with TRBJ2-3; 10 nucleotides line up with TRBD2. The CDR3 extends over 14 amino acids. The trim removed 7 bases at V and 6 bases at J, leaving 10 bases unmatched. CDR1 is SQVTM, CDR2 ANQGSEA, per germline. CDR3 DNA sequence: TGCAGCGCCGCGACCCGACTAGCGGGCGATACGCAGTATTTT. Residues: CSAATRLAGDTQYF.

This clone has just a few counts. The chain combines TRBV19 with TRBJ1-5, with 8 bases that match TRBD1. Trimming removed 7 bases from V and 2 bases from J; junction bases left unmatched: 4. CDR3 length: 14 amino acids. Looked up from germline, CDR1 is LNHDA and CDR2 is SQIVND (reference sequence). The CDR3 DNA follows: TGTGCCAGTACTACGGGACAGGGCAATCAGCCCCAGCATTTT. Amino acids: CASTTGQGNQPQHF.

The chain uses TRBV15 and TRBJ2-7, with 8 bases identical to TRBD2. CDR1 and CDR2 from the germline V gene are LNHNV and YYDKDF (reference sequence). The CDR3 has 16 amino acids. J gave up 4 bases and V 5 bases, and 13 bases lay outside the gene matches. CDR3 nucleotides: TGTGCCACCAGCCTTCATATAGGGACTAGAGGATACGAGCAGTACTTC. It specifies CATSLHIGTRGYEQYF.

This clone was seen once. The chain recombines TRBV18 with TRBJ2-7; D perhaps matches TRBD1 (5 bases). The V gene's germline CDR1 is KGHSH and CDR2 LQKENI. The V end was cut by 2 bases, the J end by 7 bases, with 12 bases between. This CDR3 spans 13 amino acids. The CDR3 DNA reads TGTGCCAGCTCACCAGGGGCGGTAGGTGAGCAGTACTTC. It specifies CASSPGAVGEQYF.

The CDR3: CASSPGLAGGTDTQYF. DNA for the CDR3: TGTGCCAGCAGTCCGGGACTAGCGGGAGGGACAGATACGCAGTATTTT. V is TRBV27 and J is TRBJ2-3, with TRBD2 matching 16 bases. The CDR3 length is 16 residues. Germline CDR1 MNHEY, CDR2 SMNVEV (reference sequence). The J segment lost 3 bases and the V segment lost 5 bases, leaving 2 bases of the junction unmatched.

Only a few counts were recorded for this clone. The rearrangement uses TRBV2 and TRBJ2-5; tentative D call: TRBD1 (5 bases). The CDR3 contains 12 residues. The germline V and J ends were trimmed by 3 bases and 3 bases, with 5 bases remaining between them. The germline V gene encodes CDR1 SNHLY and CDR2 FYNNEI. This CDR3 reads CASSETEETQYF. The CDR3, as DNA: TGTGCCAGCAGTGAGACAGAAGAGACCCAGTACTTC.